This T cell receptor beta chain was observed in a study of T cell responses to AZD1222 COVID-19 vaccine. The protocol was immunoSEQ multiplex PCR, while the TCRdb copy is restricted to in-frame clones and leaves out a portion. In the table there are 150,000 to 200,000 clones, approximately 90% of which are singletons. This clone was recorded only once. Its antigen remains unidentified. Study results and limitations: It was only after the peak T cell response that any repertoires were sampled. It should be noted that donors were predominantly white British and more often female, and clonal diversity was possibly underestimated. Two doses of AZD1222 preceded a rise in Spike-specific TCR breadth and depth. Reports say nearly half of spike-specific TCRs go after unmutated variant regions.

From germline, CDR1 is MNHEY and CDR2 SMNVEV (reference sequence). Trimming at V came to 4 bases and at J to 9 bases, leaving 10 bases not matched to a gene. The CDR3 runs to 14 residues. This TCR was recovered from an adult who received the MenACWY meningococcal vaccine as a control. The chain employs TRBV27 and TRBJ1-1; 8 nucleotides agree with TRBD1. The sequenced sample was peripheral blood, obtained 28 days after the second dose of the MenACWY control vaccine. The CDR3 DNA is TGTGCCAGCAGTTCCCCCGACAGGGGACAAAAAGCTTTCTTT. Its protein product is CASSSPDRGQKAFF.